This is a list of T cell receptor beta chains from one sample in a study of blood T cell repertoires in COVID-19. The protocol was immunoSEQ multiplex PCR, while the TCRdb copy is restricted to in-frame clones and leaves out a portion. The sample carries some 250,000 clones, approximately 84% recorded once. Sequences were obtained from peripheral blood. Receptors were obtained from a woman aged 30 to 39 who had recovered from COVID-19. Both conserved end residues are part of each CDR3. A D gene is named only where the DNA matches it firmly. The size of a clone is reported for some rows only, either as once, few or many, or as a class for expanded clones.

J gene: TRBJ1-6; D gene: NA; CDR3 length: 14; V gene: TRBV9; clone size: NA; CDR3 protein: CASSVAEKNSPLHF; CDR3 DNA: TGTGCCAGCAGCGTTGCGGAAAAAAATTCACCCCTCCACTTT
J gene: TRBJ1-6; D gene: TRBD1; CDR3 length: 15; V gene: TRBV30; clone size: NA; CDR3 protein: CAWSQGQRSRAPLHF; CDR3 DNA: TGTGCCTGGAGTCAGGGACAGCGGTCGAGGGCACCCCTCCACTTT
J gene: TRBJ2-1; D gene: TRBD2; CDR3 length: 15; V gene: TRBV4-3; clone size: few; CDR3 protein: CASRAGSGVGNEQFF; CDR3 DNA: TGCGCCAGCAGGGCGGGTAGCGGGGTGGGGAATGAGCAGTTCTTC
J gene: TRBJ2-2; D gene: TRBD2; CDR3 length: 18; V gene: TRBV5-1; clone size: NA; CDR3 protein: CASSLALLTSGVTGELFF; CDR3 DNA: TGCGCCAGCAGCTTGGCTCTTCTTACTAGCGGGGTCACCGGGGAGCTGTTTTTT
J gene: TRBJ2-1; D gene: TRBD2; CDR3 length: 16; V gene: TRBV18; clone size: NA; CDR3 protein: CASSPPAGGLYNEQFF; CDR3 DNA: TGTGCCAGCTCACCACCGGCGGGGGGGCTTTACAATGAGCAGTTCTTC
J gene: TRBJ1-6; D gene: NA; CDR3 length: 17; V gene: TRBV5-5; clone size: NA; CDR3 protein: CASSLEYGFSYNSPLHF; CDR3 DNA: TGTGCCAGCAGTCTGGAGTACGGTTTCTCCTATAATTCACCCCTCCACTTT
J gene: TRBJ2-4; D gene: TRBD1; CDR3 length: 13; V gene: TRBV3-1/TRBV3-2; clone size: NA; CDR3 protein: CASSYRGRNIQYF; CDR3 DNA: TGTGCCAGCAGCTACAGGGGGAGGAACATTCAGTACTTC
J gene: TRBJ2-7; D gene: NA; CDR3 length: 13; V gene: TRBV5-6; clone size: NA; CDR3 protein: CASSLANGGEQYF; CDR3 DNA: TGTGCCAGCAGCTTGGCCAACGGGGGCGAGCAGTACTTC
J gene: TRBJ2-1; D gene: TRBD1; CDR3 length: 16; V gene: TRBV9; clone size: NA; CDR3 protein: CASSVLDRAAYNEQFF; CDR3 DNA: TGTGCCAGCAGCGTACTGGACAGGGCGGCATACAATGAGCAGTTCTTC
J gene: TRBJ2-6; D gene: TRBD1; CDR3 length: 16; V gene: TRBV7-2; clone size: NA; CDR3 protein: CASSFTGTAGANVLTF; CDR3 DNA: TGTGCCAGCAGCTTTACCGGGACAGCTGGGGCCAACGTCCTGACTTTC
J gene: TRBJ1-4; D gene: NA; CDR3 length: 14; V gene: TRBV3-1/TRBV3-2; clone size: NA; CDR3 protein: CASSQDRRNEKLFF; CDR3 DNA: TGTGCCAGCAGCCAAGACAGGCGTAATGAAAAACTGTTTTTT
J gene: TRBJ1-2; D gene: NA; CDR3 length: 13; V gene: TRBV16; clone size: NA; CDR3 protein: CASSQVGAYGYTF; CDR3 DNA: TGTGCCAGCAGCCAAGTGGGGGCCTATGGCTACACCTTC
J gene: TRBJ1-5; D gene: TRBD1; CDR3 length: 16; V gene: TRBV6-6; clone size: once; CDR3 protein: CASSYSQTGTDQPQHF; CDR3 DNA: TGTGCCAGCAGTTACTCGCAGACAGGGACGGATCAGCCCCAGCATTTT
J gene: TRBJ2-1; D gene: TRBD1; CDR3 length: 15; V gene: TRBV24-1; clone size: NA; CDR3 protein: CATSDPRGPGNEQFF; CDR3 DNA: TGTGCCACCAGTGATCCGAGGGGGCCCGGCAATGAGCAGTTCTTC
J gene: TRBJ2-3; D gene: NA; CDR3 length: 12; V gene: TRBV19; clone size: once; CDR3 protein: CASAGLADTQYF; CDR3 DNA: TGTGCCAGCGCAGGGTTAGCAGATACGCAGTATTTT
J gene: TRBJ1-2; D gene: TRBD1; CDR3 length: 14; V gene: TRBV19; clone size: NA; CDR3 protein: CASSPQTGEYGYTF; CDR3 DNA: TGTGCCAGTAGTCCACAGACAGGGGAGTATGGCTACACCTTC
J gene: TRBJ2-3; D gene: NA; CDR3 length: 12; V gene: TRBV29-1; clone size: NA; CDR3 protein: CSVVTSTDTQYF; CDR3 DNA: TGCAGCGTTGTGACTAGCACAGATACGCAGTATTTT
J gene: TRBJ2-1; D gene: TRBD1; CDR3 length: 16; V gene: TRBV10-3; clone size: once; CDR3 protein: CATEQGARTIGNEQFF; CDR3 DNA: TGTGCCACCGAACAGGGGGCGCGTACGATAGGGAATGAGCAGTTCTTC
J gene: TRBJ1-1; D gene: NA; CDR3 length: 17; V gene: TRBV7-3; clone size: NA; CDR3 protein: CASSRGGVGVLNTEAFF; CDR3 DNA: TGTGCCAGCAGCCGGGGGGGCGTAGGAGTATTGAACACTGAAGCTTTCTTT
J gene: TRBJ2-1; D gene: TRBD1; CDR3 length: 16; V gene: TRBV19; clone size: NA; CDR3 protein: CASSLLTGAGYNEQFF; CDR3 DNA: TGTGCCAGTAGTCTACTGACAGGGGCAGGCTACAATGAGCAGTTCTTC
J gene: TRBJ2-5; D gene: TRBD2; CDR3 length: 14; V gene: TRBV2; clone size: NA; CDR3 protein: CASRTGGARETQYF; CDR3 DNA: TGTGCCAGCAGGACCGGGGGGGCCCGGGAGACCCAGTACTTC
J gene: TRBJ1-1; D gene: TRBD1; CDR3 length: 15; V gene: TRBV11-1; clone size: few; CDR3 protein: CASSPQTGQDTEAFF; CDR3 DNA: TGTGCCAGCAGCCCACAGACAGGGCAGGACACTGAAGCTTTCTTT
J gene: TRBJ2-5; D gene: NA; CDR3 length: 13; V gene: TRBV19; clone size: NA; CDR3 protein: CASRRTDQETQYF; CDR3 DNA: TGTGCCAGTAGGCGGACTGATCAAGAGACCCAGTACTTC
J gene: TRBJ2-1; D gene: NA; CDR3 length: 16; V gene: TRBV4-3; clone size: NA; CDR3 protein: CASSQDGVSSYNEQFF; CDR3 DNA: TGCGCCAGCAGCCAAGACGGTGTCTCCTCCTACAATGAGCAGTTCTTC
J gene: TRBJ1-1; D gene: NA; CDR3 length: 14; V gene: TRBV13; clone size: NA; CDR3 protein: CASSFGSVNTEAFF; CDR3 DNA: TGTGCCAGCAGCTTCGGGTCGGTGAACACTGAAGCTTTCTTT
J gene: TRBJ2-2; D gene: NA; CDR3 length: 17; V gene: TRBV11-3; clone size: NA; CDR3 protein: CASSTRAEAPDTGELFF; CDR3 DNA: TGTGCCAGCAGCACTAGGGCGGAGGCGCCCGACACCGGGGAGCTGTTTTTT
J gene: TRBJ1-4; D gene: NA; CDR3 length: 15; V gene: TRBV5-1; clone size: NA; CDR3 protein: CASSLASRSNEKLFF; CDR3 DNA: TGCGCCAGCAGCTTGGCTAGTAGATCTAATGAAAAACTGTTTTTT
J gene: TRBJ2-7; D gene: NA; CDR3 length: 13; V gene: TRBV19; clone size: medium-sized; CDR3 protein: CASSIASGDEQYF; CDR3 DNA: TGTGCCAGTAGTATAGCGTCGGGGGACGAGCAGTACTTC
J gene: TRBJ2-6; D gene: NA; CDR3 length: 15; V gene: TRBV2; clone size: many; CDR3 protein: CASSVTGSGANVLTF; CDR3 DNA: TGTGCCAGCAGTGTGACAGGTTCTGGGGCCAACGTCCTGACTTTC
J gene: TRBJ1-2; D gene: NA; CDR3 length: 11; V gene: TRBV20-1; clone size: NA; CDR3 protein: CSARDDGGYTF; CDR3 DNA: TGCAGTGCTAGAGATGACGGGGGCTACACCTTC
J gene: TRBJ1-5; D gene: NA; CDR3 length: 13; V gene: TRBV2; clone size: NA; CDR3 protein: CASRRDSNQPQHF; CDR3 DNA: TGTGCCAGCAGGAGGGATAGCAATCAGCCCCAGCATTTT
J gene: TRBJ1-1; D gene: TRBD1; CDR3 length: 15; V gene: TRBV4-1; clone size: NA; CDR3 protein: CASSQATGGVTEAFF; CDR3 DNA: TGCGCCAGCAGCCAAGCAACAGGGGGTGTCACTGAAGCTTTCTTT
J gene: TRBJ2-3; D gene: NA; CDR3 length: 16; V gene: TRBV10-3; clone size: NA; CDR3 protein: CAISEHRVGSTDTQYF; CDR3 DNA: TGTGCCATCAGTGAGCACAGGGTTGGTAGCACAGATACGCAGTATTTT
J gene: TRBJ1-2; D gene: TRBD1; CDR3 length: 13; V gene: TRBV28; clone size: NA; CDR3 protein: CASSLQGAVGYTF; CDR3 DNA: TGTGCCAGCAGTTTACAGGGGGCCGTGGGCTACACCTTC
J gene: TRBJ2-3; D gene: NA; CDR3 length: 17; V gene: TRBV6-2/TRBV6-3; clone size: NA; CDR3 protein: CASSPRKSGFSTDTQYF; CDR3 DNA: TGTGCCAGCAGTCCACGGAAATCAGGATTTTCCACAGATACGCAGTATTTT
J gene: TRBJ2-7; D gene: NA; CDR3 length: 13; V gene: TRBV7-9; clone size: NA; CDR3 protein: CASSLGHSYEQYF; CDR3 DNA: TGTGCCAGCAGCTTGGGACACTCCTACGAGCAGTACTTC
J gene: TRBJ1-2; D gene: NA; CDR3 length: 15; V gene: TRBV7-2; clone size: NA; CDR3 protein: CASSLVPRQSYGYTF; CDR3 DNA: TGTGCCAGCAGCTTAGTCCCCAGACAGAGCTATGGCTACACCTTC
J gene: TRBJ1-1; D gene: NA; CDR3 length: 11; V gene: TRBV20-1; clone size: NA; CDR3 protein: CSAMGNTEAFF; CDR3 DNA: TGCAGTGCAATGGGCAACACTGAAGCTTTCTTT
J gene: TRBJ1-1; D gene: NA; CDR3 length: 13; V gene: TRBV11-3; clone size: once; CDR3 protein: CASSLFRDTEAFF; CDR3 DNA: TGTGCCAGCAGCTTATTCAGGGACACTGAAGCTTTCTTT
J gene: TRBJ1-2; D gene: TRBD1; CDR3 length: 15; V gene: TRBV5-6; clone size: NA; CDR3 protein: CASSPQGAWGYGYTF; CDR3 DNA: TGTGCCAGCAGCCCACAGGGGGCGTGGGGCTATGGCTACACCTTC
J gene: TRBJ1-3; D gene: TRBD1; CDR3 length: 16; V gene: TRBV4-2; clone size: NA; CDR3 protein: CASSQTGAISGNTIYF; CDR3 DNA: TGTGCCAGCAGCCAGACAGGGGCTATCTCTGGAAACACCATATATTTT
J gene: TRBJ2-7; D gene: TRBD1; CDR3 length: 14; V gene: TRBV7-3; clone size: NA; CDR3 protein: CASGTRQGAYEQYF; CDR3 DNA: TGTGCCAGCGGTACTCGACAGGGGGCTTACGAGCAGTACTTC
J gene: TRBJ2-6; D gene: NA; CDR3 length: 17; V gene: TRBV4-3; clone size: NA; CDR3 protein: CASSQALFISGANVLTF; CDR3 DNA: TGCGCCAGCAGCCAAGCCTTATTTATCTCTGGGGCCAACGTCCTGACTTTC
J gene: TRBJ1-2; D gene: TRBD1; CDR3 length: 14; V gene: TRBV3-1/TRBV3-2; clone size: NA; CDR3 protein: CASSHLDRGYGYTF; CDR3 DNA: TGTGCCAGCAGCCACCTAGACAGGGGCTATGGCTACACCTTC
J gene: TRBJ2-7; D gene: NA; CDR3 length: 13; V gene: TRBV7-9; clone size: NA; CDR3 protein: CASSLWGDHEQYF; CDR3 DNA: TGTGCCAGCAGCTTATGGGGGGATCACGAGCAGTACTTC
J gene: TRBJ1-2; D gene: TRBD1; CDR3 length: 14; V gene: TRBV27; clone size: NA; CDR3 protein: CASRRPGTGRAYTF; CDR3 DNA: TGTGCCAGCAGACGACCCGGGACAGGAAGGGCCTACACCTTC
J gene: TRBJ1-1; D gene: TRBD1; CDR3 length: 14; V gene: TRBV6-5; clone size: NA; CDR3 protein: CASRTGLGGTEAFF; CDR3 DNA: TGTGCCAGCAGGACAGGGTTAGGGGGCACTGAAGCTTTCTTT
J gene: TRBJ2-3; D gene: NA; CDR3 length: 19; V gene: TRBV3-1/TRBV3-2; clone size: NA; CDR3 protein: CASSPRYSRLGLGTDTQYF; CDR3 DNA: TGTGCCAGCAGCCCTAGATACTCGAGACTAGGTTTAGGCACAGATACGCAGTATTTT
J gene: TRBJ2-7; D gene: TRBD1; CDR3 length: 15; V gene: TRBV27; clone size: once; CDR3 protein: CASRYSGTGLYEQYF; CDR3 DNA: TGTGCCAGCAGATATTCCGGGACAGGTCTATACGAGCAGTACTTC